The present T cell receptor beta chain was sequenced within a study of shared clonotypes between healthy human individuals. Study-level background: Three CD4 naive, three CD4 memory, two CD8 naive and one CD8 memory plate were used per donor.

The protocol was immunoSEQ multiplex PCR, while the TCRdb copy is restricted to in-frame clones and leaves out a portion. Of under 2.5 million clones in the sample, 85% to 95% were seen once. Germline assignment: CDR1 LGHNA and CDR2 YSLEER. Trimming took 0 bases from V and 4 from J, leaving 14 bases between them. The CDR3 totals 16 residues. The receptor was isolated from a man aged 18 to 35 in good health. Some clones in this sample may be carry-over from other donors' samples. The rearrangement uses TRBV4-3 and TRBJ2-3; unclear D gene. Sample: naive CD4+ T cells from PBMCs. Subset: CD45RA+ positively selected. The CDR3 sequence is CASSQDPALVADTQYF. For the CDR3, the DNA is TGCGCCAGCAGCCAAGATCCCGCGCTAGTGGCAGATACGCAGTATTTT.